This T cell receptor (beta chain) was documented in a study of cytotoxic CD8 clonotypes in ibrutinib-treated CLL. About the study: Response was recorded as partial in around 25 patients and complete in 2; at median approximately 63 months, approximately 15 remained remitted and about 12 had progressed.

In the case of this clone: What it recognizes is unknown.

Using immunoSEQ multiplex PCR, the repertoire was profiled, and TCRdb retains in-frame clones only, with some absent. The table has about 160,000 clones, 84% seen once. Study-wide findings and caveats: Clonality increased at ibrutinib response and stayed stable in sustained remission. At progression, however, it fell back toward baseline.

The source material was PBMCs, sampled after 24 months of ibrutinib treatment. The TCR comes from a human donor with chronic lymphocytic leukemia.

CDR3 coding DNA: TGTGCCACCAGCAGAGAACGGCAGGGGGTGGGCGAGCAGTACTTC. This gives the protein CATSRERQGVGEQYF. The rearrangement uses TRBV15 and TRBJ2-7; TRBD1 matches at 7 bases. CDR1 is LNHNV and CDR2 is YYDKDF in the germline V gene (reference sequence). V lost 0 bases, J lost 6 bases, and 8 bases stayed unmatched. This CDR3 has 15 amino acids. Filled out from reference TRBV15 and TRBJ2-7, the complete variable domain reads DAMVIQNPRYQVTQFGKPVTLSCSQTLNHNVMYWYQQKSSQAPKLLFHYYDKDFNNEADTPDNFQSRRPNTSFCFLDIRSPGLGDTAMYLCATSRERQGVGEQYFGPGTRLTVT.